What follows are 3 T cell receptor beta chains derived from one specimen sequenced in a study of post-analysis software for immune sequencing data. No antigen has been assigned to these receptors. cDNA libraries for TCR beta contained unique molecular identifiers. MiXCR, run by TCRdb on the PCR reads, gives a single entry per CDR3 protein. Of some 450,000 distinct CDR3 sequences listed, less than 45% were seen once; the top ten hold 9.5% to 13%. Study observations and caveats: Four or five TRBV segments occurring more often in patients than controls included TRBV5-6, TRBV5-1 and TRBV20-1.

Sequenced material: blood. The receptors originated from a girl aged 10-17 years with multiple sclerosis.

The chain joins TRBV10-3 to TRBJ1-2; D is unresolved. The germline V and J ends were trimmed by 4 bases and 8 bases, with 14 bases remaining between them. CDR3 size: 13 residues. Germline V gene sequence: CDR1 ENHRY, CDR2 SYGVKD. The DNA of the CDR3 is TGTGCCATCAGTGCGAAAATGGGTTCGGGCTACACCTTC. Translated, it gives CAISAKMGSGYTF.

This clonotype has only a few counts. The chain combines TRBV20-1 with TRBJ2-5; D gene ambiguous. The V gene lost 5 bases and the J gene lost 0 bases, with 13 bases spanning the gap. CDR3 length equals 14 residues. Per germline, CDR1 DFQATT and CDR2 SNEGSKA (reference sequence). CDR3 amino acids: CSADPHPYQETQYF. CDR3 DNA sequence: TGCAGTGCTGACCCGCACCCGTACCAAGAGACCCAGTACTTC.

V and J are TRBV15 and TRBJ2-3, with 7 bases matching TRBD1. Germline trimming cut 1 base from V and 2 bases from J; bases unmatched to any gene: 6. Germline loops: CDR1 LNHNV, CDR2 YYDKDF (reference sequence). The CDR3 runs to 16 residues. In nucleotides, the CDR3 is TGTGCCACCAGCAGAGTGGCAACAGGGGCCACAGATACGCAGTATTTT. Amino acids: CATSRVATGATDTQYF.